This entry lists 15 T cell receptor beta chains sequenced from one sample in a study of T cell clones after liver transplantation (dated by TCRdb to about 2019). To prepare the library, the immunoSEQ multiplex PCR assay was applied. TCRdb's version of the immuneACCESS table is confined to in-frame rearrangements and falls short of the full clone set. An unresolved V gene accounts for under half of the shortfall where checked; the remainder is of unknown origin. Here the sample has 50,000 to 60,000 clones; around two thirds occur a single time. About 3% of the sample comes from the top ten. Material: CD4+ T cells from blood, obtained at the approximately 16-month timepoint. The receptors come from a human patient who received a liver transplant. Once a transplant has taken place, some T cells may be donor derived.

This rearrangement joins TRBV19 to TRBJ1-2; unclear D gene. Trimming shortened V by 7 bases and J by 5 bases, and 17 bases separated the two germline ends. Germline V gives CDR1 LNHDA, CDR2 SQIVND (reference sequence). There are 14 residues in the CDR3. The CDR3 spells CASKERRSSYGYTF. The CDR3 DNA follows: TGTGCCAGTAAGGAGCGGCGGAGCTCTTATGGCTACACCTTC.

This clone has a handful of counts. The same CDR3 can be traced to other DNA sequences in this sample. The rearrangement links TRBV7-2 to TRBJ2-3, with TRBD1 as a possible D gene (6 bases). There are 14 residues in the CDR3. Germline-derived CDR1 and CDR2 are SGHTA and FQGNSA. Deletions cut 5 bases from V and 0 bases from J, with 9 bases between. The CDR3 protein is CASSPGTSTDTQYF. For the CDR3, the DNA is TGTGCCAGCAGCCCGGGGACAAGCACAGATACGCAGTATTTT.

The chain couples TRBV2 to TRBJ2-7; 12 bases align to TRBD1. This CDR3 region has 14 residues. In germline, CDR1 is SNHLY, CDR2 FYNNEI. Trimming cost V 5 bases and J 6 bases; bases outside gene matches: 5. CDR3 region: CASSPGQGAFEQYF. DNA of the CDR3: TGTGCCAGCAGTCCGGGACAGGGGGCTTTCGAGCAGTACTTC. The whole variable domain, remainder taken from reference TRBV2 and TRBJ2-7, is EPEVTQTPSHQVTQMGQEVILRCVPISNHLYFYWYRQILGQKVEFLVSFYNNEISEKSEIFDDQFSVERPDGSNFTLKIRSTKLEDSAMYFCASSPGQGAFEQYFGPGTRLTVT.

The genes are TRBV7-6 and TRBJ2-7; TRBD2 aligns across 8 bases. The junction had 9 bases not matched to a gene; V was cut back by 5 bases and J by 0 bases. The CDR3 is 16 residues long. Per the germline V gene, CDR1 is SGHVS and CDR2 is FNYEAQ. The CDR3 sequence: CASSPRGAFSSYEQYF. Here the CDR3 DNA reads TGTGCCAGCAGCCCGCGGGGGGCCTTTAGCTCCTACGAGCAGTACTTC.

This clone turned up a few times. This sequence joins TRBV7-9 and TRBJ2-5; 10 positions match TRBD1. CDR3 length: 19 residues. With V trimmed by 0 bases and J by 1 base, 11 bases remained unmatched. Per germline, CDR1 SEHNR and CDR2 FQNEAQ (reference sequence). The CDR3 loop reads CASSLATGGTGAPQETQYF. The CDR3 nucleotides read TGTGCCAGCAGCTTAGCCACAGGGGGGACAGGGGCCCCCCAAGAGACCCAGTACTTC.

The chain employs TRBV7-2 and TRBJ2-5, with 7 bases identical to TRBD2. CDR3 size: 14 residues. J lost 5 bases, V lost 5 bases, and 8 bases had no gene match. From germline, CDR1 is SGHTA and CDR2 FQGNSA. The DNA for the CDR3 is TGTGCCAGCAGCCCCGCCTTGGGGGGGGAGACCCAGTACTTC. It yields the protein CASSPALGGETQYF.

The chain links TRBV9 to TRBJ1-3; unclear D gene. CDR1 and CDR2 from the germline V gene are SGDLS and YYNGEE. The ends were cut back, 3 bases at V and 2 bases at J, with 9 bases in the middle. The CDR3 is made up of 14 amino acids. CDR3 loop: CASSDRLAGNTIYF. The DNA of the CDR3 is TGTGCCAGCAGCGACCGACTCGCTGGAAACACCATATATTTT. Filled out from reference TRBV9 and TRBJ1-3, the complete variable domain reads DSGVTQTPKHLITATGQRVTLRCSPRSGDLSVYWYQQSLDQGLQFLIQYYNGEERAKGNILERFSAQQFPDLHSELNLSSLELGDSALYFCASSDRLAGNTIYFGEGSWLTVV.

V and J are TRBV5-1 and TRBJ2-1; 14 bases line up with TRBD2. The J segment lost 7 bases and the V segment lost 3 bases, leaving 6 bases of the junction unmatched. Germline V CDR1 and CDR2: SGHRS, YFSETQ. The CDR3 has 16 residues. CDR3 loop: CASSSGTSGSRNEQFF. For the CDR3, the DNA is TGCGCCAGCAGCTCAGGGACTAGCGGGAGTAGGAATGAGCAGTTCTTC. The entire variable domain, with the rest obtained from reference TRBV5-1 and TRBJ2-1, is as follows: KAGVTQTPRYLIKTRGQQVTLSCSPISGHRSVSWYQQTPGQGLQFLFEYFSETQRNKGNFPGRFSGRQFSNSRSEMNVSTLELGDSALYLCASSSGTSGSRNEQFFGPGTRLTVL.

This clone was found once. This rearrangement joins TRBV4-3 to TRBJ1-2; D not certain. Germline CDR1 LGHNA, CDR2 YSLEER. V was trimmed by 0 bases and J by 2 bases, leaving 16 bases between them. The CDR3 loop spans 17 amino acids. CDR3 region: CASSQDYGTDLNYGYTF. The DNA for the CDR3 is TGCGCCAGCAGCCAAGATTATGGAACGGACCTAAACTATGGCTACACCTTC.

There are a few counts of this clone. The chain links TRBV27 to TRBJ2-2; D perhaps matches TRBD2 (7 bases). Trimming cost V 6 bases and J 4 bases, with 21 bases left between them. The CDR3 runs to 17 residues. In germline, CDR1 is MNHEY, CDR2 SMNVEV (reference sequence). The CDR3 protein is CASSFNFGGARTGELFF. DNA for the CDR3: TGTGCCAGCAGCTTTAATTTTGGGGGGGCCCGCACCGGGGAGCTGTTTTTT.

For this clone: Other DNA sequences in this specimen translate into the identical CDR3. This sequence joins TRBV5-1 and TRBJ1-4; TRBD1 matches at 8 bases. V lost 0 bases, J lost 8 bases, and 9 bases stayed unmatched. CDR3 length: 16 amino acids. Germline lookup yields CDR1 SGHRS and CDR2 YFSETQ. The DNA of the CDR3 is TGCGCCAGCAGCTTGGCAGGACAGGGACAAGGAGAAAAACTGTTTTTT. It yields the protein CASSLAGQGQGEKLFF. Full variable domain (rest looked up from reference TRBV5-1 and TRBJ1-4): KAGVTQTPRYLIKTRGQQVTLSCSPISGHRSVSWYQQTPGQGLQFLFEYFSETQRNKGNFPGRFSGRQFSNSRSEMNVSTLELGDSALYLCASSLAGQGQGEKLFFGSGTQLSVL.

J is TRBJ1-1 and V is TRBV5-1; 7 positions match TRBD1. Looked up from germline, CDR1 is SGHRS and CDR2 is YFSETQ. The CDR3 contains 15 residues. After removal of 0 bases from V and 3 bases from J, the junction contained 5 bases not matched to a gene. The CDR3 loop is CASSLGPGQDTEAFF. The CDR3 nucleotides read TGCGCCAGCAGCTTGGGGCCCGGACAGGACACTGAAGCTTTCTTT.

The chain combines TRBV6-1 with TRBJ1-5; D is possibly TRBD1 (6 bases). Per germline, CDR1 MNHNS and CDR2 SASEGT. V was trimmed by 2 bases and J by 3 bases, leaving 17 bases between them. There are 17 residues in the CDR3. In DNA form, the CDR3 reads TGTGCCAGCAGTGAATATCTTGCGGCAGGGGACAATCAGCCCCAGCATTTT. Protein sequence: CASSEYLAAGDNQPQHF.

The rearrangement links TRBV7-9 to TRBJ1-2; 10 nucleotides match TRBD1. CDR1 and CDR2 (germline): SEHNR, FQNEAQ (reference sequence). Trimming removed 1 base from V and 4 bases from J; junction bases left unmatched: 3. The CDR3 contains 15 residues. The CDR3 DNA sequence: TGTGCCAGCAGCTTAGGGACAGGGGGGCCCTATGGCTACACCTTC. It yields the protein CASSLGTGGPYGYTF.

The chain carries TRBV20-1 and TRBJ1-2; D ambiguous. Germline assignment: CDR1 DFQATT and CDR2 SNEGSKA (reference sequence). This CDR3 is built from 10 residues. V was shortened by 0 bases and J by 4 bases, with 0 bases between the two germline ends. This chain's CDR3 is CSARDYGYTF. The DNA of the CDR3 is TGCAGTGCTAGAGACTATGGCTACACCTTC.